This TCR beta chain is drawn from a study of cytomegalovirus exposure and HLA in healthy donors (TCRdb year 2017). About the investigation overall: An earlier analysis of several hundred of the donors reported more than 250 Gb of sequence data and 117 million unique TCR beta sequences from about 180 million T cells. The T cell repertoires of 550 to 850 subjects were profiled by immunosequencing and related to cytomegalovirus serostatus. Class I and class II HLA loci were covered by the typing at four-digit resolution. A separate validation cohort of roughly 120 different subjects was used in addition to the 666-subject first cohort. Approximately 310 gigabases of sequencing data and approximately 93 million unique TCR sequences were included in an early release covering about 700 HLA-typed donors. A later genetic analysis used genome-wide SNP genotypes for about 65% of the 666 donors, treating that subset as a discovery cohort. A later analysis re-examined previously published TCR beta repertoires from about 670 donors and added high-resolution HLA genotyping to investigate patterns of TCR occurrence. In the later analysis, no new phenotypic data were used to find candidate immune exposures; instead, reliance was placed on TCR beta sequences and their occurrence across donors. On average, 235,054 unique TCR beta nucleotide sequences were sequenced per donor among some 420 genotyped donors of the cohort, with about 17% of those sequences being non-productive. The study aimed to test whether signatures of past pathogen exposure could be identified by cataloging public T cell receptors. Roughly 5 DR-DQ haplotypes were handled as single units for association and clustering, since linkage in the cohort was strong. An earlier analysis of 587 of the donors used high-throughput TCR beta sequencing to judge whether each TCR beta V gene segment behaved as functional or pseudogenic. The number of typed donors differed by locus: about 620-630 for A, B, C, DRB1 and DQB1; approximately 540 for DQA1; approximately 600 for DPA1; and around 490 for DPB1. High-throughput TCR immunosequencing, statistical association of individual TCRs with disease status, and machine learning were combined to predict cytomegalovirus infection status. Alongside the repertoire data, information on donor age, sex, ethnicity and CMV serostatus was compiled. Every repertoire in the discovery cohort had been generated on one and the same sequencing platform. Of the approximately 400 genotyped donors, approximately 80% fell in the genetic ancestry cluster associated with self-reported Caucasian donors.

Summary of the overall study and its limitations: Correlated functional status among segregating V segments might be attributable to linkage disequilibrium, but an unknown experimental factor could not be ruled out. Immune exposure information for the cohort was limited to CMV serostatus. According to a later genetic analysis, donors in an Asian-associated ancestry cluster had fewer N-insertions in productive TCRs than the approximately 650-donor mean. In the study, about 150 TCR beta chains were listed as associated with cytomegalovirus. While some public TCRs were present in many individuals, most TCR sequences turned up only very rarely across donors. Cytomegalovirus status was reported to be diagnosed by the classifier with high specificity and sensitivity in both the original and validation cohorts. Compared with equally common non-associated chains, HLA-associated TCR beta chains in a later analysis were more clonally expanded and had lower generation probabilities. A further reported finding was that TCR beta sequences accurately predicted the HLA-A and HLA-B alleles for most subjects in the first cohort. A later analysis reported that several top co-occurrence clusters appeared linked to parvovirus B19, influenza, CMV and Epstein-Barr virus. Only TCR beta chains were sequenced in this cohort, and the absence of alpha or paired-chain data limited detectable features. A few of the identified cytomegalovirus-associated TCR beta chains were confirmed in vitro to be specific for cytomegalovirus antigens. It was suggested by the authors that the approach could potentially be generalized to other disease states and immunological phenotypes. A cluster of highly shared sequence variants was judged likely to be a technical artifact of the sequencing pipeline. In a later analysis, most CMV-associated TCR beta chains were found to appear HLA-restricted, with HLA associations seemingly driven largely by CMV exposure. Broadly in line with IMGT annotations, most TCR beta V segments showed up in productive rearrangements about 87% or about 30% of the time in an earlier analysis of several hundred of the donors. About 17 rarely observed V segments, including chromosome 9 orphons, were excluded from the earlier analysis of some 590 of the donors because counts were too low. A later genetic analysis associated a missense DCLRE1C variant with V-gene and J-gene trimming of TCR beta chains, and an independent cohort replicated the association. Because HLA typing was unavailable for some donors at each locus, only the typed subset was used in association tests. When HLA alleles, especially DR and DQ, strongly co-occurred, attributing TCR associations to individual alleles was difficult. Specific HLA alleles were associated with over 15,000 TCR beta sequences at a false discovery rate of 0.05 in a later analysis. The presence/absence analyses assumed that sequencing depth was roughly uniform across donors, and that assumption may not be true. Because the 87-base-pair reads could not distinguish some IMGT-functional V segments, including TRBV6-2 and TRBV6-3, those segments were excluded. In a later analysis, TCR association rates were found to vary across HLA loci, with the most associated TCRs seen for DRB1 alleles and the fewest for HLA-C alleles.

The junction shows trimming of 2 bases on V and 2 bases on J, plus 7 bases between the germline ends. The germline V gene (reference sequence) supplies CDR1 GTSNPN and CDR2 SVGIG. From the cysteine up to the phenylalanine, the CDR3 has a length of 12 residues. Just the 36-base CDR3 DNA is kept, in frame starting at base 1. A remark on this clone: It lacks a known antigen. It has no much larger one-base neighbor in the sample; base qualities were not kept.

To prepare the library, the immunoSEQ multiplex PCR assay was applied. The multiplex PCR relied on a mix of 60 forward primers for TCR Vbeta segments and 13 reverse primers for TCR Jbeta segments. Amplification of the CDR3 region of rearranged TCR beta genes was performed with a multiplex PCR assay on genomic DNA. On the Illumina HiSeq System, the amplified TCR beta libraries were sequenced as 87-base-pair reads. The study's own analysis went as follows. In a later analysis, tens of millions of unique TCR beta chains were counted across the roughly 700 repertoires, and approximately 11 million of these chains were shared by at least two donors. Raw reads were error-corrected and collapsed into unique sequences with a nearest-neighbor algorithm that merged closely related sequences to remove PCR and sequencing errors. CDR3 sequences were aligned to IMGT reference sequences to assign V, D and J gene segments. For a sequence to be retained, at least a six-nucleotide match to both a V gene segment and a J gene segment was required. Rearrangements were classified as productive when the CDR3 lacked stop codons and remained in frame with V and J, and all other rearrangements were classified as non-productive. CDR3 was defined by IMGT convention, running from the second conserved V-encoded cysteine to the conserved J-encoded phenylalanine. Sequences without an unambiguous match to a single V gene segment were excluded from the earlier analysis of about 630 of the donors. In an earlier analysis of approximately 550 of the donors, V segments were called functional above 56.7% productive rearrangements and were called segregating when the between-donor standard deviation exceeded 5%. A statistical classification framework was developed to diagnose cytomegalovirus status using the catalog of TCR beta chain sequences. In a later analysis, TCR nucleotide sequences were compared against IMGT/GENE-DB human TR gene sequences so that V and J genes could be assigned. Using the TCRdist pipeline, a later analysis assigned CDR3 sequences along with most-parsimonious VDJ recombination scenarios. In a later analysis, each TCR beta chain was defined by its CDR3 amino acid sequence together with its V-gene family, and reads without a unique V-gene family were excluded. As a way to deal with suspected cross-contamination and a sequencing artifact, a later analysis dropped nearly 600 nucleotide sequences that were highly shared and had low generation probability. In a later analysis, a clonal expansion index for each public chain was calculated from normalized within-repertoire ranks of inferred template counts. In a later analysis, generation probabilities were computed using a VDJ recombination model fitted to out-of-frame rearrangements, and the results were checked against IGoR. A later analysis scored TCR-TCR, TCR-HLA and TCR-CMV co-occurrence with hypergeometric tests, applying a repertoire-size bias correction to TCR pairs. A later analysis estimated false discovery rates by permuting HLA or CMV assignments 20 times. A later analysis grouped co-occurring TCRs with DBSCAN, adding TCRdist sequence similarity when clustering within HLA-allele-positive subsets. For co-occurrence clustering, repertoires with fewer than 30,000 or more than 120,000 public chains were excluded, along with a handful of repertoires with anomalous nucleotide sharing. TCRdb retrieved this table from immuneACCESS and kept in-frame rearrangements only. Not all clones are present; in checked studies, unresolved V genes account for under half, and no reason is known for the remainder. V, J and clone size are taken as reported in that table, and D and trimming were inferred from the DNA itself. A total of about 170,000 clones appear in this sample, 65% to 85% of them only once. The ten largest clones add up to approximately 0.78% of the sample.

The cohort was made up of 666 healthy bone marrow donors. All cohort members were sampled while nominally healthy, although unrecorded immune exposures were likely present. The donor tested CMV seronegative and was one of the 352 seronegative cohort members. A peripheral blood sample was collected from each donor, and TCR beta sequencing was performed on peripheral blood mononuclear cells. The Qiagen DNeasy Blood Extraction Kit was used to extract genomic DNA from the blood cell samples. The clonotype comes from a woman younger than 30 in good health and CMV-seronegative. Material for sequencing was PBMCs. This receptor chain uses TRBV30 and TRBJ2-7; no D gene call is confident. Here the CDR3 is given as CAWSSGAYEQYF. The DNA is TGTGCCTGGAGTTCGGGTGCCTACGAGCAGTACTTC.